The rows below give T cell receptor beta chains drawn from one sample of a study of blood T cell repertoires in COVID-19. The method was immunoSEQ multiplex PCR; TCRdb's version includes in-frame clones alone and lacks a portion of them. The repertoire holds more than 120,000 clones, around 90% seen once, with over 0.75% in the top ten. Sequenced material: peripheral blood. These receptors originate from a woman aged 45-60 years with acute or convalescent COVID-19. Both conserved end residues are part of each CDR3. Fields, in order: J gene, clone size, D gene, V gene, CDR3 protein, CDR3 DNA. D genes are given only for firm matches. Rows may omit the clone size; those that give it use once, few, many or a size class.

J: TRBJ2-5
size: NA
D: NA
V: TRBV5-1
CDR3: CASSFDYQETQYF
DNA: TGCGCCAGCAGCTTCGACTACCAAGAGACCCAGTACTTC

J: TRBJ2-3
size: once
D: TRBD2
V: TRBV2
CDR3: CASTPGWASGGLHNTDTQYF
DNA: TGTGCCAGCACTCCTGGGTGGGCTAGCGGGGGCCTCCATAACACAGATACGCAGTATTTT

J: TRBJ1-2
size: NA
D: TRBD1
V: TRBV7-2
CDR3: CASSLPGTGGAGGYTF
DNA: TGTGCCAGCAGCTTACCTGGGACAGGGGGAGCGGGTGGCTACACCTTC

J: TRBJ2-1
size: NA
D: TRBD2
V: TRBV11-2
CDR3: CASSLERRLAGVEQFF
DNA: TGTGCCAGCAGCTTAGAGAGGCGACTAGCGGGAGTGGAGCAGTTCTTC

J: TRBJ1-4
size: NA
D: TRBD1
V: TRBV9
CDR3: CASSVEGTGDEKLFF
DNA: TGTGCCAGCAGCGTAGAAGGGACAGGGGACGAAAAACTGTTTTTT

J: TRBJ2-3
size: NA
D: TRBD1
V: TRBV5-1
CDR3: CASSLRDREHTQYF
DNA: TGCGCCAGCAGCTTAAGGGACAGGGAACATACGCAGTATTTT

J: TRBJ2-3
size: NA
D: NA
V: TRBV25-1
CDR3: CASSDSPSTDTQYF
DNA: TGTGCCAGCAGTGATAGTCCCAGCACAGATACGCAGTATTTT

J: TRBJ1-1
size: NA
D: NA
V: TRBV5-1
CDR3: CASSLTEEAFF
DNA: TGCGCCAGCAGCTTGACAGAAGAAGCTTTCTTT

J: TRBJ2-1
size: NA
D: TRBD2
V: TRBV29-1
CDR3: CSVDSSGGYNEQFF
DNA: TGCAGCGTGGATTCTAGCGGGGGTTACAATGAGCAGTTCTTC

J: TRBJ1-1
size: NA
D: NA
V: TRBV30
CDR3: CAWSSGGTEAFF
DNA: TGTGCCTGGAGTTCCGGGGGGACTGAAGCTTTCTTT

J: TRBJ1-6
size: NA
D: NA
V: TRBV24-1
CDR3: CATSAGVYNSPLHF
DNA: TGTGCCACTTCGGCAGGGGTCTATAATTCACCCCTCCACTTT

J: TRBJ1-6
size: NA
D: TRBD1
V: TRBV29-1
CDR3: CSVEEASGGKRSPLHF
DNA: TGCAGCGTTGAAGAGGCGTCAGGGGGGAAGAGGTCACCCCTCCACTTT

J: TRBJ2-3
size: NA
D: TRBD2
V: TRBV5-6
CDR3: CASSRTGLAADTQYF
DNA: TGTGCCAGCAGCCGTACGGGACTAGCGGCGGATACGCAGTATTTT

J: TRBJ1-2
size: NA
D: TRBD1
V: TRBV27
CDR3: CASKMGQGNRYGYTF
DNA: TGTGCCAGCAAGATGGGACAGGGAAATCGCTATGGCTACACCTTC

J: TRBJ1-1
size: NA
D: NA
V: TRBV10-2
CDR3: CASSESRGGNTEAFF
DNA: TGCGCCAGCAGTGAGTCGCGGGGAGGGAACACTGAAGCTTTCTTT

J: TRBJ2-1
size: NA
D: TRBD2
V: TRBV19
CDR3: CASGGVRSTEQFF
DNA: TGTGCCAGTGGGGGGGTACGTTCGACTGAGCAGTTCTTC

J: TRBJ1-1
size: NA
D: NA
V: TRBV7-3
CDR3: CASSLAHKTEAFF
DNA: TGTGCCAGCAGCTTAGCACACAAGACTGAAGCTTTCTTT

J: TRBJ2-1
size: NA
D: TRBD2
V: TRBV12-3/TRBV12-4
CDR3: CATGRAGANEQFF
DNA: TGTGCCACTGGAAGAGCGGGGGCCAATGAGCAGTTCTTC

J: TRBJ1-4
size: NA
D: TRBD1
V: TRBV5-1
CDR3: CASSPLQGADEKLFF
DNA: TGCGCCAGCAGTCCCTTACAGGGGGCGGATGAAAAACTGTTTTTT